This T cell receptor beta chain comes out of a study of T cells in narcolepsy. The CDR3 spans 14 residues. CDR1 and CDR2 (germline): SGHTA, FQGNSA. Trimming took off 5 bases at V and 0 bases at J, with 10 bases between the two ends. The data were produced by immunoSEQ multiplex PCR, yet TCRdb's version contains in-frame clones alone and is incomplete. This sample has 30,000 to 45,000 clones, with 70% to 85% found just once. Sequenced input: CD45RA- memory CD4+ T cells from PBMCs. This rearrangement joins TRBV7-2 to TRBJ2-5; no definite D call. This clonotype was sampled from a human donor with narcolepsy. In DNA form, the CDR3 reads TGTGCCAGCAGCCCTCCTACGTACCAAGAGACCCAGTACTTC. Encoded protein: CASSPPTYQETQYF.